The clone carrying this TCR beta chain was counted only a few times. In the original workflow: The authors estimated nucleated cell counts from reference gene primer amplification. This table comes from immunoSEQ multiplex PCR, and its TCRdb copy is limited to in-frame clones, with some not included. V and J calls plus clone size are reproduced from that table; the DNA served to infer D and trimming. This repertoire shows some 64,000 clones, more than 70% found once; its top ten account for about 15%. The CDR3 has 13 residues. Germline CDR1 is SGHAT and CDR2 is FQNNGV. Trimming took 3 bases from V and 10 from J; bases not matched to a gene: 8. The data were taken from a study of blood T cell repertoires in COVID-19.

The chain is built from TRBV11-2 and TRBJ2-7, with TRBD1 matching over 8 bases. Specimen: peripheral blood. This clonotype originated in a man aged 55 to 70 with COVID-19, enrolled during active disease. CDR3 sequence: CASSLTWTGHQYF. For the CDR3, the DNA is TGTGCCAGCAGCTTGACGTGGACAGGGCATCAGTACTTC.